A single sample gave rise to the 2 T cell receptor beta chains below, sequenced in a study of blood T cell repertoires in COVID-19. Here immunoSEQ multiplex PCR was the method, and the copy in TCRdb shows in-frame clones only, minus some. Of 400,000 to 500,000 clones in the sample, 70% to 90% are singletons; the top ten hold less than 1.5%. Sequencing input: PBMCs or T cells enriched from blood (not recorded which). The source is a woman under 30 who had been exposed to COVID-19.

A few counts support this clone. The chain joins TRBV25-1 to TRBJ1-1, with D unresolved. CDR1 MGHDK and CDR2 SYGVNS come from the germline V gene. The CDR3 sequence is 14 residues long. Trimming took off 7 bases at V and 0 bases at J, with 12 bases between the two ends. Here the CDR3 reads CASTGAGMNTEAFF. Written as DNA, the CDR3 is TGTGCCAGCACGGGAGCAGGTATGAACACTGAAGCTTTCTTT.

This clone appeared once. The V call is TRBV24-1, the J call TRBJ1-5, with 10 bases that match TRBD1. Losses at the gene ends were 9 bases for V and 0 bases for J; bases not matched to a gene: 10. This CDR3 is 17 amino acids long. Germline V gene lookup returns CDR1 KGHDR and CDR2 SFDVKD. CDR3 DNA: TGTGCCACCGTTTTTGGGACAGGGGACTATAGCAATCAGCCCCAGCATTTT. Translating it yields CATVFGTGDYSNQPQHF.